The 2 T cell receptor beta chains given below trace back to one sample, sequenced in a study of T cells in localized non-small cell lung cancer. Here immunoSEQ multiplex PCR was the method, and the copy in TCRdb shows in-frame clones only, minus some. Among tens of thousands of clones, 91% were seen once, and the ten largest hold about 11%. Sequencing was performed on peripheral blood mononuclear cells, taken before any cancer treatment. The receptors here all came from a female donor over 55 with stage II lung adenocarcinoma.

The chain is built from TRBV11-2 and TRBJ1-1; D gene unclear. The CDR3 is 13 residues long. Trimming took off 5 bases at V and 1 base at J, with 8 bases between the two ends. Germline V gene data show CDR1 as SGHAT and CDR2 as FQNNGV. CDR3 in DNA: TGTGCCAGCAGCCGGACCCAGAACACTGAAGCTTTCTTT. It encodes CASSRTQNTEAFF.

This clone was seen only once. The sample has other DNA sequences that encode this CDR3 too. J is TRBJ1-5 and V is TRBV28; the D gene is possibly TRBD1 (5 bases). Trimming left V 6 bases short and J 1 base short, with 7 bases between. Per the germline V gene, CDR1 is MDHEN and CDR2 is SYDVKM. The CDR3 runs to 13 residues. The CDR3 region has the DNA TGTGCCAGCAGCCGGGACAGCAATCAGCCCCAGCATTTT. This encodes CASSRDSNQPQHF.